This TCR beta chain was retrieved from a study of shared clonotypes between healthy human individuals. The table lists this clone with a few counts. The V end lost 4 bases, the J end lost 13 bases, and 22 bases lay between the germline ends. CDR3 length equals 14 residues. CDR1 is MDHEN and CDR2 is SYDVKM in the germline V gene. Method: immunoSEQ multiplex PCR; TCRdb's copy keeps in-frame clones and lacks some. The data hold some 2,500,000 clones, with 92% observed a single time. The sequence derives from a man between 18 and 29 years old in good health. Some clones in this sample may be carry-over from other donors' samples. Material for sequencing was naive CD4+ T cells from PBMCs. Described subset: CD45RA+ positively selected. The rearrangement joins TRBV28 to TRBJ1-1; D call uncertain. CDR3 nucleotide sequence: TGTGCCAGCAGTTCCCCCCTGGACGGTATGAAGCTTTTCTTT. Translated: CASSSPLDGMKLFF.